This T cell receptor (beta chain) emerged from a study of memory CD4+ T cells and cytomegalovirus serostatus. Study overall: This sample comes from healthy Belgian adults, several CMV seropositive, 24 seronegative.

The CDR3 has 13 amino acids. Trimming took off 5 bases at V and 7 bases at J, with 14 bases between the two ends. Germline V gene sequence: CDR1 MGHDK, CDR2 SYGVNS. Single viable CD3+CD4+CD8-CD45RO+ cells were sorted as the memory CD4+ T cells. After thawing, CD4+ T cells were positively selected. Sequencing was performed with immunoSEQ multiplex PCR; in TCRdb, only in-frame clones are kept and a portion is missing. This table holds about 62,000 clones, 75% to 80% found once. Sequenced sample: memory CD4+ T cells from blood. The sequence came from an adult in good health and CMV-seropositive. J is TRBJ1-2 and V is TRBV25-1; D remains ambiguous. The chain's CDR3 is CASSNTGLSGYTF. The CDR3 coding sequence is TGTGCCAGCAGTAATACCGGGTTGAGTGGCTACACCTTC.